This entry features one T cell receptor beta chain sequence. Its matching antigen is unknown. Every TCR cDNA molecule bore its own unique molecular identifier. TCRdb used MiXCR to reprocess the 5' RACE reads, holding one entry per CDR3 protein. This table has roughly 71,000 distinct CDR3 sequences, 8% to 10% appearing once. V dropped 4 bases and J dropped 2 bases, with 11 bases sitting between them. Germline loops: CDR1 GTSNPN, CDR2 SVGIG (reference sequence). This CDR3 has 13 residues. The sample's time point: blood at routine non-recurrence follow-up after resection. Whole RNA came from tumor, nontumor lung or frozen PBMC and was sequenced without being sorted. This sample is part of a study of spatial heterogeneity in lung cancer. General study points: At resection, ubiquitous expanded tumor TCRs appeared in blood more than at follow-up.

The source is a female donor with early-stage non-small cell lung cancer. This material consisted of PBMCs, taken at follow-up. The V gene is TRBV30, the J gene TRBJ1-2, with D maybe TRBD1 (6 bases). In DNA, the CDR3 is TGTGCCTGGACAGGGGAGTCCAACTATGGCTACACCTTC. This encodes CAWTGESNYGYTF.